The next 3 T cell receptor beta chains were all read from a single sample in a study of T cells in Graves' hyperthyroidism and ophthalmopathy. Authors of the study amplified TCR beta CDR3 regions from RNA transcripts. Carried out on the TCR CDR3, a first-round RT-PCR used the HTBI primer set. TCRdb re-called the multiplex PCR reads through MiXCR, storing one row per CDR3 protein. The sample carries around 690,000 distinct CDR3 sequences, around 16% recorded once. The sample was blood. All receptors derive from a man over 45 with Graves' hyperthyroidism.

This clonotype was detected a few times. This chain links TRBV27 with TRBJ2-2; D unclear. V lost 4 bases and J lost 0, with 15 bases in between. Germline CDR1 MNHEY, CDR2 SMNVEV (reference sequence). The CDR3 spans 17 residues. For the CDR3, the DNA is TGTGCCAGCAGTTATGGACGGGCTTCGGCGAACACCGGGGAGCTGTTTTTT. Translating it yields CASSYGRASANTGELFF.

This clonotype was picked up many times. V gene TRBV11-3 combines with J gene TRBJ2-1, with 8 nucleotides matching TRBD2. V shed 6 bases, J shed 5 bases, and the junction held 6 bases outside the gene matches. This CDR3 contains 14 residues. CDR1 and CDR2 (germline): SGHNT, YENEEA. The CDR3 sequence: CASSTSGLNNEQFF. In DNA, the CDR3 is TGTGCCAGCAGTACTAGCGGTTTAAACAATGAGCAGTTCTTC.

The chain combines TRBV4-3 with TRBJ1-2, with D perhaps matching TRBD1 (5 bases). V was trimmed by 5 bases and J by 5 bases, leaving 21 bases between them. This CDR3 spans 16 amino acids. CDR1 is LGHNA and CDR2 is YSLEER in the germline V gene. In nucleotides, the CDR3 is TGCGCCAGCAGCACTTTCCCTCAGGGCCGCGAATATGGCTACACCTTC. It translates to CASSTFPQGREYGYTF.